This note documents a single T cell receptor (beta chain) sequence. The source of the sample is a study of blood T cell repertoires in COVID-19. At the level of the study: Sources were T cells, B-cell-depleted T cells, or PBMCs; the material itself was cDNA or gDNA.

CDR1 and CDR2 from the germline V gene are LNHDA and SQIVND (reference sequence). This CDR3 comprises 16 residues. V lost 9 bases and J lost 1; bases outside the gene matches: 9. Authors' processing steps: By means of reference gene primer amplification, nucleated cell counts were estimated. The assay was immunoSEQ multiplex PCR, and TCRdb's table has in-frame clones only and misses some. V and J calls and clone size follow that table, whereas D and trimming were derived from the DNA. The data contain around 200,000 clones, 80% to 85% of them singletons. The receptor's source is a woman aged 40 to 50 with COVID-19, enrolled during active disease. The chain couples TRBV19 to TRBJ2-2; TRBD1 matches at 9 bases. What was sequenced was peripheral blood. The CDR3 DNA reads TGTGCCAGCAGCAGGGGACAGGGTCTGAACACCGGGGAGCTGTTTTTT. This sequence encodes CASSRGQGLNTGELFF.